This TCR beta chain is drawn from a study of blood T cell repertoires in COVID-19. Study as a whole: Nucleic acid was either cDNA or gDNA, and it came from T cells, B-cell-depleted T cells, or PBMCs.

This clone has only a few counts. Authors' data handling: Estimation of nucleated cell counts was performed using reference gene primer amplification. Sequencing was performed with immunoSEQ multiplex PCR; in TCRdb, only in-frame clones are kept and a portion is missing. V and J calls plus clone size are reproduced from that table; the DNA served to infer D and trimming. The data contain approximately 75,000 clones, roughly 90% of them seen just once; the ten biggest clones take up 6.9%. The CDR3 spans 16 residues. V shed 4 bases and J shed 7 bases, with 22 bases lying between them. Per germline, CDR1 LGHDT and CDR2 YNNKEL (reference sequence).

Sequencing was done on a sample of peripheral blood. V usage is TRBV3-1 (or the pseudogene TRBV3-2) and J usage is TRBJ1-2, with D tentatively TRBD1 (6 bases). The clonotype was recovered from a human donor in a cohort sampled during active COVID-19. CDR3 coding DNA: TGTGCCAGCAGCCCCCGGGACATCTCCCCGGAGAGTGGCTACACCTTC. Amino acid sequence: CASSPRDISPESGYTF.